This T cell receptor (beta chain) is from a study of identical twins. A single record per CDR3 protein comes from TCRdb applying MiXCR to the 5' RACE reads. The sample lists approximately 700,000 distinct CDR3 sequences; roughly 6% were seen once. Study findings and constraints: High-abundance cord blood beta clonotypes had fewer insertions; memory repertoires showed none.

This clonotype showed up many times. What it binds is not known. V gave up 8 bases and J gave up 6 bases; unmatched junction bases: 2. Germline V lookup: CDR1 MNHEY, CDR2 SVGAGI. This CDR3 spans 12 amino acids. Sequences were obtained from naive T cells sorted from blood. This TCR was recovered from a man between 18 and 29 years old in good health. The chain combines TRBV6-5 with TRBJ2-4; 9 nucleotides match TRBD1. CDR3 coding DNA: TGTGCCAGCGCGGACAGGGGAAACATTCAGTACTTC. This sequence encodes CASADRGNIQYF.